Shown below are 8 T cell receptor beta chains from a single sample sequenced in a study of T cells of healthy individuals. In TCRdb, the 5' RACE reads were re-called with MiXCR into one record per CDR3 protein. The data hold 95,000 to 100,000 distinct CDR3 sequences, with 17% observed a single time. The receptors were sampled from a human donor in good health.

The rearrangement links TRBV5-1 to TRBJ2-1, with 8 bases lining up with TRBD1. The CDR3 totals 14 residues. V gave up 0 bases and J gave up 4 bases; unmatched junction bases: 0. Germline values: CDR1 SGHRS, CDR2 YFSETQ. CDR3 coding DNA: TGCGCCAGCAGCTTGGGGGACAGGTACAATGAGCAGTTCTTC. Protein: CASSLGDRYNEQFF. Looking up the rest from reference TRBV5-1 and TRBJ2-1 gives the full variable domain: KAGVTQTPRYLIKTRGQQVTLSCSPISGHRSVSWYQQTPGQGLQFLFEYFSETQRNKGNFPGRFSGRQFSNSRSEMNVSTLELGDSALYLCASSLGDRYNEQFFGPGTRLTVL.

This chain links TRBV20-1 with TRBJ2-1, with 8 nucleotides matching TRBD2. After removal of 3 bases from V and 4 bases from J, the junction contained 14 bases not matched to a gene. Looked up from germline, CDR1 is DFQATT and CDR2 is SNEGSKA (reference sequence). The CDR3 is 17 residues long. The CDR3 here is CSARLGERESRYNEQFF. CDR3 DNA: TGCAGTGCTAGGCTGGGCGAGCGGGAGTCTCGTTACAATGAGCAGTTCTTC.

The chain couples TRBV5-1 to TRBJ1-6; D gene ambiguous. Germline V gene sequence: CDR1 SGHRS, CDR2 YFSETQ. With 4 bases removed from V and 4 bases from J, the gap between germline ends came to 12 bases. The CDR3 is made up of 15 amino acids. CDR3 bases: TGCGCCAGCAGCCTGGAGTCATTATATAATTCACCCCTCCACTTT. Its translation is CASSLESLYNSPLHF.

This sequence joins TRBV20-1 and TRBJ1-2; D perhaps matches TRBD1 (6 bases). The germline CDR1 and CDR2 sequences are DFQATT and SNEGSKA (reference sequence). CDR3 length: 13 amino acids. With 2 bases removed from V and 4 bases from J, the gap between germline ends came to 11 bases. CDR3 sequence reads: CSARSGQLYGYTF. In DNA form, the CDR3 reads TGCAGTGCTAGATCTGGACAGCTCTATGGCTACACCTTC.

V is TRBV6-6 and J is TRBJ1-5; 11 bases match TRBD1. CDR3 length equals 17 residues. Looked up from germline, CDR1 is MNHNY and CDR2 is SVGAGI (reference sequence). V was clipped by 6 bases and J by 9 bases; unmatched bases: 16. CDR3 in amino acids: CASSPSGTGGFMWPQHF. DNA for the CDR3: TGTGCCAGCAGCCCCTCCGGGACAGGGGGGTTCATGTGGCCCCAGCATTTT.

V and J are TRBV6-6 and TRBJ1-1, with D unclear. V lost 2 bases and J lost 2, with 9 bases in between. Looked up from germline, CDR1 is MNHNY and CDR2 is SVGAGI (reference sequence). The CDR3 loop spans 14 amino acids. CDR3 nucleotides: TGTGCCAGCAGTTACGCCCGGTATAACACTGAAGCTTTCTTT. This gives the protein CASSYARYNTEAFF.

This clonotype was counted a few times. The V call is TRBV10-2, the J call TRBJ2-5, with 13 bases identical to TRBD2. The V gene end was trimmed by 6 bases and the J gene end by 4 bases; junction bases not matched to a gene: 5. The CDR3 consists of 15 residues. Germline loops: CDR1 WSHSY, CDR2 SAAADI. CDR3 in DNA: TGCGCCAGCAGAACCGGGACTAGCGGGGTAGAGACCCAGTACTTC. It codes for CASRTGTSGVETQYF.

This clonotype was recorded a few times. V gene TRBV9 combines with J gene TRBJ2-1; D perhaps matches TRBD1 (6 bases). Trimming shortened V by 3 bases and J by 0 bases, and 10 bases separated the two germline ends. This CDR3 has 15 amino acids. Germline V lookup: CDR1 SGDLS, CDR2 YYNGEE. The CDR3 spells CASSGGLNSYNEQFF. As DNA, the CDR3 is TGTGCCAGCAGCGGGGGGCTTAACTCCTACAATGAGCAGTTCTTC.